Shown below are 24 T cell receptor beta chains from a single sample sequenced in a study of blood T cell repertoires in COVID-19. Sequencing was performed with immunoSEQ multiplex PCR; in TCRdb, only in-frame clones are kept and a portion is missing. The table shows hundreds of thousands of clones, with around nine tenths occurring only once. Sequenced material: PBMCs or T cells enriched from blood (not recorded which). All receptors derive from a man aged 35-49 years who had recovered from COVID-19.

The V call is TRBV28, the J call TRBJ2-7; 12 bases agree with TRBD2. The ends lost 5 bases at V and 7 bases at J; junction bases unmatched: 6. This CDR3 has 14 residues. The germline V gene encodes CDR1 MDHEN and CDR2 SYDVKM. CDR3 DNA: TGTGCCAGCAGTACTAGCGGGAGGAAGGAGGAGCAGTACTTC. It codes for CASSTSGRKEEQYF.

This clone appeared a single time. The chain is built from TRBV5-4 and TRBJ2-1; D is undetermined. Per the germline V gene, CDR1 is SGHNT and CDR2 is YYREEE (reference sequence). The V end lost 4 bases, the J end lost 8 bases, and 19 bases lay between the germline ends. This CDR3 is built from 15 residues. This CDR3 reads CASSSPFSSRDEQFF. The CDR3 nucleotides read TGTGCCAGCAGCAGTCCCTTTTCCTCTAGAGATGAGCAGTTCTTC.

The V call is TRBV11-3, the J call TRBJ1-2, with D unresolved. Germline loops: CDR1 SGHNT, CDR2 YENEEA. The CDR3 extends over 15 amino acids. V shed 5 bases and J shed 2 bases, with 15 bases lying between them. The CDR3 DNA sequence: TGTGCCAGCAGCCCGCGACTGGGTAGAAACTATGGCTACACCTTC. Its translation: CASSPRLGRNYGYTF.

The V gene is TRBV10-2, the J gene TRBJ1-1, with a tentative D call TRBD1 (6 bases). Deletions cut 2 bases from V and 10 bases from J, with 17 bases between. The CDR3 runs to 14 residues. CDR1 WSHSY and CDR2 SAAADI come from the germline V gene. CDR3: CASSEVNREKGAFF. The CDR3 DNA reads TGCGCCAGCAGTGAGGTGAACAGGGAGAAAGGAGCTTTCTTT.

This rearrangement joins TRBV6-7 to TRBJ2-7; D is possibly TRBD1 (6 bases). TRBV6-7 is classed as an ORF, of uncertain function. CDR3 size: 15 residues. The germline V and J ends were trimmed by 5 bases and 0 bases, with 14 bases remaining between them. CDR3 bases: TGTGCCAGCAGTCTCCGGGACATCCGCTCCTACGAGCAGTACTTC. Protein product: CASSLRDIRSYEQYF.

The chain employs TRBV18 and TRBJ2-7; 7 positions match TRBD2. The junction had 10 bases not matched to a gene; V was cut back by 4 bases and J by 1 base. The germline V gene has CDR1 KGHSH and CDR2 LQKENI. The CDR3 contains 16 residues. DNA for the CDR3: TGTGCCAGCTCACTGTTGGCGGGAGAAGAATCCTACGAGCAGTACTTC. Translated: CASSLLAGEESYEQYF.

The rearrangement links TRBV27 to TRBJ2-1; 7 positions agree with TRBD2. The CDR3 is 16 residues long. The junction had 10 bases not matched to a gene; V was cut back by 5 bases and J by 3 bases. Germline V CDR1 and CDR2: MNHEY, SMNVEV (reference sequence). The DNA of the CDR3 is TGTGCCAGCAGTCCGCCCCGTGCGGGGGACTACAATGAGCAGTTCTTC. Amino acids: CASSPPRAGDYNEQFF.

The chain joins TRBV3-1 (or the pseudogene TRBV3-2) to TRBJ2-2, with 7 bases matching TRBD1. The germline CDR1 and CDR2 sequences are LGHDT and YNNKEL (reference sequence). The ends lost 4 bases at V and 5 bases at J; junction bases unmatched: 4. This CDR3 is built from 14 residues. The CDR3 region is CASSRLQGTGELFF. As DNA, the CDR3 is TGTGCCAGCAGCCGCTTACAGGGGACCGGGGAGCTGTTTTTT.

This sequence joins TRBV5-4 and TRBJ2-2; 9 bases are shared with TRBD1. The V segment lost 2 bases and the J segment 4 bases; nucleotides outside the gene matches: 6. The germline V gene has CDR1 SGHNT and CDR2 YYREEE (reference sequence). This CDR3 spans 16 amino acids. CDR3 sequence (DNA): TGTGCCAGCAGCTTACCGGGACAGGGAATCACCGGGGAGCTGTTTTTT. Translated, it gives CASSLPGQGITGELFF.

V gene TRBV3-1 (or the pseudogene TRBV3-2) combines with J gene TRBJ2-4, with 9 bases lining up with TRBD2. V was clipped by 4 bases and J by 1 base; unmatched bases: 11. Germline CDR1 is LGHDT and CDR2 is YNNKEL (reference sequence). This CDR3 contains 18 residues. CDR3 in amino acids: CASSRKGFSGGAKNIQYF. As DNA, the CDR3 is TGTGCCAGCAGCCGCAAAGGGTTTAGCGGGGGTGCCAAAAACATTCAGTACTTC.

The gene calls are TRBV3-1 (or the pseudogene TRBV3-2) and TRBJ2-5, with 14 bases identical to TRBD2. CDR3 size: 17 residues. V dropped 5 bases and J dropped 1; count of bases not matched to a gene: 6. Germline CDR1 LGHDT, CDR2 YNNKEL (reference sequence). CDR3 loop: CASSSWTSGGFQETQYF. The DNA for the CDR3 is TGTGCCAGCAGCTCATGGACTAGCGGGGGGTTCCAAGAGACCCAGTACTTC.

V and J are TRBV9 and TRBJ2-2, with D maybe TRBD2 (6 bases). The germline gives CDR1 SGDLS, CDR2 YYNGEE. CDR3 length: 17 amino acids. V shed 3 bases and J shed 3 bases, with 18 bases lying between them. As DNA, the CDR3 is TGTGCCAGCAGCGCCGCGAGAGGAGGGCGATACACCGGGGAGCTGTTTTTT. It codes for CASSAARGGRYTGELFF.

J is TRBJ2-1 and V is TRBV2; tentative D call: TRBD2 (6 bases). The germline V gene has CDR1 SNHLY and CDR2 FYNNEI. Trimming left V 3 bases short and J 7 bases short, with 16 bases between. The CDR3 runs 15 residues. CDR3 bases: TGTGCCAGCAGTGACGGGGGACCACAATCAAATGAGCAGTTCTTC. It is translated as CASSDGGPQSNEQFF.

V gene TRBV2 combines with J gene TRBJ2-7, with 8 bases matching TRBD2. J gave up 2 bases and V 8 bases, and 8 bases lay outside the gene matches. This CDR3 contains 14 residues. Germline CDR1 is SNHLY and CDR2 is FYNNEI. Written as DNA, the CDR3 is TGTGCCAGCTTCACGGCGGGAGGACCCTACGAGCAGTACTTC. Protein: CASFTAGGPYEQYF. The complete variable domain, with remaining parts taken from reference TRBV2 and TRBJ2-7, reads EPEVTQTPSHQVTQMGQEVILRCVPISNHLYFYWYRQILGQKVEFLVSFYNNEISEKSEIFDDQFSVERPDGSNFTLKIRSTKLEDSAMYFCASFTAGGPYEQYFGPGTRLTVT.

This chain links TRBV14 with TRBJ2-7; 8 nucleotides agree with TRBD2. V trimming: 8 bases; J trimming: 1 base; junction bases outside the gene matches: 13. The length of the CDR3 is 16 residues. The germline gives CDR1 SGHDN, CDR2 FVKESK. The CDR3 DNA follows: TGTGCCAGCCTCCCAGCGGGAGATGATAGGTCCTACGAGCAGTACTTC. This gives the protein CASLPAGDDRSYEQYF.

The chain employs TRBV4-3 and TRBJ2-7; 8 bases fit TRBD2. Germline-derived CDR1 and CDR2 are LGHNA and YSLEER. The V gene end was trimmed by 0 bases and the J gene end by 4 bases; junction bases not matched to a gene: 8. This CDR3 comprises 16 residues. The CDR3 DNA is TGCGCCAGCAGCCAAGATACGGGTAGCGGGGCGTACGAGCAGTACTTC. Amino acid sequence: CASSQDTGSGAYEQYF.

The V and J genes are TRBV4-1 and TRBJ1-1, with TRBD1 matching over 7 bases. Germline V gene data show CDR1 as MGHRA and CDR2 as YSYEKL. The CDR3 runs to 15 residues. The J segment lost 6 bases and the V segment lost 6 bases, leaving 13 bases of the junction unmatched. CDR3 sequence: CASRMYPDRVSEAFF. CDR3 nucleotides: TGCGCCAGCAGGATGTATCCAGACAGGGTCTCTGAAGCTTTCTTT.

The chain uses TRBV5-1 and TRBJ1-1; TRBD1 is a possible D gene (6 bases). Deletions cut 6 bases from V and 1 base from J, with 10 bases between. This CDR3 spans 13 amino acids. Germline V gene sequence: CDR1 SGHRS, CDR2 YFSETQ. CDR3 protein: CASNREGNTEAFF. The CDR3 DNA reads as TGCGCCAGCAACAGGGAAGGGAACACTGAAGCTTTCTTT.

The rearrangement links TRBV5-4 to TRBJ2-1; 10 nucleotides line up with TRBD2. The CDR3 spans 15 residues. The junction had 4 bases not matched to a gene; V was cut back by 7 bases and J by 0 bases. Germline CDR1 and CDR2: SGHNT and YYREEE (reference sequence). In DNA form, the CDR3 reads TGTGCCAGCTGCCCTAGCGGGAGCTCCTACAATGAGCAGTTCTTC. Its translation is CASCPSGSSYNEQFF.

The chain recombines TRBV5-1 with TRBJ2-1, with a possible D match to TRBD1 (5 bases). Trimming removed 2 bases from V and 6 bases from J, with 24 bases in between. Germline lookup yields CDR1 SGHRS and CDR2 YFSETQ. CDR3 size: 18 residues. This CDR3 reads CASSFRVDRNTNSNEQFF. The DNA for the CDR3 is TGCGCCAGCAGCTTCAGGGTCGACAGAAACACAAACAGCAATGAGCAGTTCTTC.

The chain links TRBV11-3 to TRBJ2-1, with a possible D match to TRBD1 (6 bases). The germline V and J ends were trimmed by 5 bases and 8 bases, with 16 bases remaining between them. CDR1 and CDR2 from the germline V gene are SGHNT and YENEEA. CDR3 length: 14 residues. Written as DNA, the CDR3 is TGTGCCAGCAGCGCCGGACAGAGGGGCGATGAGCAGTTCTTC. Translation: CASSAGQRGDEQFF.

V and J are TRBV5-4 and TRBJ2-5; 7 bases are shared with TRBD2. After removal of 3 bases from V and 5 bases from J, the junction contained 10 bases not matched to a gene. Germline V gene data show CDR1 as SGHNT and CDR2 as YYREEE (reference sequence). This CDR3 is 15 amino acids long. In nucleotides, the CDR3 is TGTGCCAGCAGCTGGGCGGGAGCAGGTTTGGAGACCCAGTACTTC. Translating gives CASSWAGAGLETQYF.

V and J are TRBV6-6 and TRBJ1-3; TRBD1 might be the D (6 bases). V lost 5 bases, J lost 8 bases, and 10 bases lay in between. CDR1 is MNHNY and CDR2 is SVGAGI in the germline V gene (reference sequence). The CDR3 is 12 amino acids. The CDR3 sequence: CASSDQGYTIYF. CDR3 nucleotides: TGTGCCAGCAGTGACCAGGGGTACACCATATATTTT.

This rearrangement joins TRBV18 to TRBJ2-3, with D maybe TRBD2 (5 bases). This CDR3 is built from 16 residues. V lost 6 bases and J 0 bases, leaving 16 bases between the germline ends. Germline CDR1 is KGHSH and CDR2 is LQKENI. CDR3 sequence (DNA): TGTGCCAGCTCGCAAGGACTCGAACCTAGCACAGATACGCAGTATTTT. Translation: CASSQGLEPSTDTQYF.